Listed below are T cell receptor beta chains from one sample, sequenced in a study of vaccination and CD4 T cells after COVID-19. For these TCRs, the target antigens are not known. TCRdb processed the PCR reads anew with MiXCR; each CDR3 protein has one entry. The sample lists about 9,100 distinct CDR3 sequences, roughly 60% occurring once. The sequences come from cultured CD4+ T cells from blood, collected after SARS-CoV-2 vaccination. These TCRs come from a human donor with COVID-19. The CDR3 runs from the conserved cysteine through the conserved F or W. A D gene is named only where the DNA matches it firmly. The size field is filled for only some rows; it gives once, few, many or a size class.

CDR3 | DNA | V | D | J | length | size
CASSSLGAVQNEQFF | TGTGCCAGCAGCTCCCTGGGGGCCGTGCAGAATGAGCAGTTCTTC | TRBV11-3 | . | TRBJ2-1 | 15 | .
CSAAELRAAVGNQPQHF | TGCAGTGCTGCCGAACTGAGGGCTGCCGTGGGCAATCAGCCCCAGCATTTT | TRBV20-1 | . | TRBJ1-5 | 17 | once
CASSRPSGGNYEQYF | TGTGCCAGCAGTCGACCTAGCGGGGGTAATTACGAGCAGTACTTC | TRBV12-3/TRBV12-4 | TRBD2 | TRBJ2-7 | 15 | few
CASRTSGGRADTQYF | TGTGCCAGCAGGACTAGCGGGGGTCGTGCAGATACGCAGTATTTT | TRBV7-9 | TRBD2 | TRBJ2-3 | 15 | .
CASSPNSGPRGEQYF | TGTGCCAGCAGTCCAAACTCCGGACCCCGGGGCGAGCAGTACTTC | TRBV6-1 | . | TRBJ2-7 | 15 | .
CASSLQGGQETQYF | TGTGCCAGTAGTCTACAGGGGGGACAAGAGACCCAGTACTTC | TRBV19 | TRBD1 | TRBJ2-5 | 14 | once
CSALGGAENIQYF | TGCAGTGCTTTAGGTGGGGCCGAAAACATTCAGTACTTC | TRBV20-1 | . | TRBJ2-4 | 13 | .
CASSFGQGHQPQHF | TGTGCCAGCAGCTTTGGACAGGGACATCAGCCCCAGCATTTT | TRBV7-9 | TRBD1 | TRBJ1-5 | 14 | few
CASSPTPGTEGFRQYF | TGTGCCAGCAGCCCCACCCCCGGGACAGAGGGTTTTAGGCAGTACTTC | TRBV11-2 | TRBD1 | TRBJ2-7 | 16 | .
CASRSTDRANYGYTF | TGTGCCAGCAGATCGACAGATAGAGCTAACTATGGCTACACCTTC | TRBV6-2/TRBV6-3 | . | TRBJ1-2 | 15 | .
CASSLGDLSTDTQYF | TGTGCCAGCAGCTTAGGGGACCTTAGCACAGATACGCAGTATTTT | TRBV11-2 | . | TRBJ2-3 | 15 | .
CASSPTADYEQYF | TGTGCCAGCAGTCCGACAGCGGACTACGAGCAGTACTTC | TRBV6-1 | . | TRBJ2-7 | 13 | .
CSVAEGGNQPQHF | TGCAGCGTAGCCGAGGGGGGGAATCAGCCCCAGCATTTT | TRBV29-1 | . | TRBJ1-5 | 13 | .
CASSLTRWDYEQYF | TGTGCCAGCAGCTTGACCCGATGGGACTACGAGCAGTACTTC | TRBV5-6 | . | TRBJ2-7 | 14 | .
CASSVAGLRREQYF | TGTGCCAGCAGCGTAGCGGGGCTAAGGAGGGAGCAGTACTTC | TRBV7-8 | TRBD2 | TRBJ2-7 | 14 | few
CASSLGQGVIGELFF | TGTGCCAGCAGCCTGGGACAGGGGGTTATCGGGGAGCTGTTTTTT | TRBV7-9 | TRBD1 | TRBJ2-2 | 15 | .
CASSLAYQGDGYTF | TGTGCCAGCAGCTTAGCGTACCAGGGCGATGGCTACACCTTC | TRBV11-3 | . | TRBJ1-2 | 14 | few
CSAKGDRANTEAFF | TGCAGTGCTAAAGGTGACAGGGCTAACACTGAAGCTTTCTTT | TRBV20-1 | TRBD1 | TRBJ1-1 | 14 | few
CASSRGLVQETQYF | TGTGCCAGCAGCAGGGGACTGGTCCAAGAGACCCAGTACTTC | TRBV6-1 | . | TRBJ2-5 | 14 | .
CASSLSRGKNTEAFF | TGTGCCAGCAGTCTTTCAAGGGGGAAGAACACTGAAGCTTTCTTT | TRBV28 | . | TRBJ1-1 | 15 | .
CASSFLAGAETQYF | TGTGCCAGCAGCTTCCTAGCGGGGGCAGAGACCCAGTACTTC | TRBV7-9 | TRBD2 | TRBJ2-5 | 14 | few
CAGGRGLAGGRPQETQYF | TGTGCCGGTGGACGTGGACTAGCGGGGGGCCGACCCCAAGAGACCCAGTACTTC | TRBV7-2 | TRBD2 | TRBJ2-5 | 18 | few
CSALADSFEGYTF | TGCAGTGCCCTAGCAGACAGCTTCGAAGGCTACACCTTC | TRBV20-1 | . | TRBJ1-2 | 13 | .
CASSKTGTQETQYF | TGTGCCAGCAGCAAGACAGGAACCCAAGAGACCCAGTACTTC | TRBV5-4 | . | TRBJ2-5 | 14 | .
CASSPRFAGANVLTF | TGTGCCAGCAGTCCCCGATTTGCAGGTGCCAACGTCCTGACTTTC | TRBV6-1 | . | TRBJ2-6 | 15 | .
CASRANRAPYNEQFF | TGTGCCAGTAGGGCGAACAGGGCCCCCTACAATGAGCAGTTCTTC | TRBV19 | . | TRBJ2-1 | 15 | .
CASRRGGSSGELFF | TGTGCCAGCCGTCGGGGGGGCAGTTCCGGGGAGCTGTTTTTT | TRBV6-2/TRBV6-3 | TRBD2 | TRBJ2-2 | 14 | few
CASSGGIDQPQHF | TGTGCCAGCTCAGGGGGGATAGACCAGCCCCAGCATTTT | TRBV18 | . | TRBJ1-5 | 13 | .
CASSPKETQYF | TGTGCCAGCAGCCCTAAAGAGACCCAGTACTTC | TRBV7-9 | . | TRBJ2-5 | 11 | .
CSAHTGTGINQPQHF | TGCAGTGCTCATACCGGGACAGGAATCAATCAGCCCCAGCATTTT | TRBV20-1 | TRBD1 | TRBJ1-5 | 15 | few
CASSNSNEQYF | TGTGCCAGCAGCAACTCCAACGAGCAGTACTTC | TRBV6-1 | . | TRBJ2-7 | 11 | .
CASSEFSAGNQPQHF | TGCGCCAGCAGTGAGTTTTCGGCTGGCAATCAGCCCCAGCATTTT | TRBV10-2 | . | TRBJ1-5 | 15 | .
CASSLNRGDTQYF | TGTGCCAGCAGTCTGAACAGGGGAGATACGCAGTATTTT | TRBV27 | TRBD1 | TRBJ2-3 | 13 | few